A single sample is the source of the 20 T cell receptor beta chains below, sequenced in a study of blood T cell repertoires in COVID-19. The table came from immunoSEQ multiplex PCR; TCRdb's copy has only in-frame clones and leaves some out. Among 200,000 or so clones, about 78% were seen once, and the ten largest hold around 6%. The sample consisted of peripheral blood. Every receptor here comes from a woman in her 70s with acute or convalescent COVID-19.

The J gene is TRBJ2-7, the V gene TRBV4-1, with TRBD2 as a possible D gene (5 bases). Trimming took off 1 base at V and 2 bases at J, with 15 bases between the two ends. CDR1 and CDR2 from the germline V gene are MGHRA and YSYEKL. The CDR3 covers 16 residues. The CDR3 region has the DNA TGCGCCAGCAGCCAAGTCTGGGGAGATGGGCCCTACGAGCAGTACTTC. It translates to CASSQVWGDGPYEQYF.

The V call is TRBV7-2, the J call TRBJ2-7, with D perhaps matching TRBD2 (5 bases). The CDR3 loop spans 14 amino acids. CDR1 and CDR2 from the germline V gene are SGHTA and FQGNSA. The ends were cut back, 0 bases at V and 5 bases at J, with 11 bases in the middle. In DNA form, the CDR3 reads TGTGCCAGCAGCTTAGCGAGGGTGGTCGACGAGCAGTACTTC. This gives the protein CASSLARVVDEQYF.

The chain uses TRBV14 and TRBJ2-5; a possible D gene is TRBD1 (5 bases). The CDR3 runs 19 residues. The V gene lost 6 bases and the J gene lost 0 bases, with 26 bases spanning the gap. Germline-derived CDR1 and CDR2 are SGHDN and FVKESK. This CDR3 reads CASSPGVGWGSGNQETQYF. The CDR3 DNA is TGTGCCAGCAGTCCTGGAGTCGGATGGGGCAGTGGTAACCAAGAGACCCAGTACTTC.

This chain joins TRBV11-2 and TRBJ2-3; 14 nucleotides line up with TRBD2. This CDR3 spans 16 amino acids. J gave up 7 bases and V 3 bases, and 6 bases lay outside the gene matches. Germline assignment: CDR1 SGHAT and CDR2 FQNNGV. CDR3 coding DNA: TGTGCCAGCAGCTTTGAGGGGACTAGCGGGAGTAATACGCAGTATTTT. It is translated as CASSFEGTSGSNTQYF.

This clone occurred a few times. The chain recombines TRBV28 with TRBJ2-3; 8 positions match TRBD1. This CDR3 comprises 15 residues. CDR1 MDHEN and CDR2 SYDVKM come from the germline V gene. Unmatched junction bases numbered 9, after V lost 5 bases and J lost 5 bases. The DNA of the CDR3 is TGTGCCAGCAGTCTAACTGACAGGGGAGGAGATACGCAGTATTTT. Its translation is CASSLTDRGGDTQYF. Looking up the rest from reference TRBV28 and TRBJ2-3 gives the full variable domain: DVKVTQSSRYLVKRTGEKVFLECVQDMDHENMFWYRQDPGLGLRLIYFSYDVKMKEKGDIPEGYSVSREKKERFSLILESASTNQTSMYLCASSLTDRGGDTQYFGPGTRLTVL.

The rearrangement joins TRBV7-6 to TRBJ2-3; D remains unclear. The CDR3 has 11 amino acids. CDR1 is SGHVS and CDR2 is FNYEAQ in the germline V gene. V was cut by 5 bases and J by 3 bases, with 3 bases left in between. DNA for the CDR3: TGTGCCAGCAGCCTAACAGATACGCAGTATTTT. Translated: CASSLTDTQYF.

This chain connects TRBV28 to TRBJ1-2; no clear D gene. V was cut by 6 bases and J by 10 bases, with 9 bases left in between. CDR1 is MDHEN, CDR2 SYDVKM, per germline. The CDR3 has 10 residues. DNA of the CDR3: TGTGCCAGCAGCCGCCGGTCCTACACCTTC. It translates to CASSRRSYTF.

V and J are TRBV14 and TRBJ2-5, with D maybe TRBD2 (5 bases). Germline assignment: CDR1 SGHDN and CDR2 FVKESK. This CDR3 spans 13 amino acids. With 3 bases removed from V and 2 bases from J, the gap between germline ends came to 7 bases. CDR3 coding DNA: TGTGCCAGCAGCCATAGCGTTCAAGAGACCCAGTACTTC. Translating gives CASSHSVQETQYF.

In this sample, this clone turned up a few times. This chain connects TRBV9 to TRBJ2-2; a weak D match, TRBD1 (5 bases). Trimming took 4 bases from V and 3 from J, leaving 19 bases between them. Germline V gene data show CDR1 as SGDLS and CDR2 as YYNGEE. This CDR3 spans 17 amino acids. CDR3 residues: CASSTSGAGQHTGELFF. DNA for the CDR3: TGTGCCAGCAGCACATCTGGGGCAGGGCAGCACACCGGGGAGCTGTTTTTT.

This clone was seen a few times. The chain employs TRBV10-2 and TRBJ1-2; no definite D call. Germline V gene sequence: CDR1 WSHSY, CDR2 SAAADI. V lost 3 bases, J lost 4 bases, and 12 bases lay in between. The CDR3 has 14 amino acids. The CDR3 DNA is TGCGCCAGCAGTGACGGCAGGAATACCTATGGCTACACCTTC. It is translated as CASSDGRNTYGYTF.

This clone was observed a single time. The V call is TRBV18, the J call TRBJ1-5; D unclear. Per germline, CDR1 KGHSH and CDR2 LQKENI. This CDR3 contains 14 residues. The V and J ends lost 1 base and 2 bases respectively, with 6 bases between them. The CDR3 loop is CASSPRGGNQPQHF. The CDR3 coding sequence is TGTGCCAGCTCACCACGAGGTGGCAATCAGCCCCAGCATTTT. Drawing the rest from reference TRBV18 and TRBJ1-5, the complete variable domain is NAGVMQNPRHLVRRRGQEARLRCSPMKGHSHVYWYRQLPEEGLKFMVYLQKENIIDESGMPKERFSAEFPKEGPSILRIQQVVRGDSAAYFCASSPRGGNQPQHFGDGTRLSIL.

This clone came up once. The CDR3 DNA reads TGTGCCAGCAGTTTAGGCCAGTATGGCTACACCTTC. It translates to CASSLGQYGYTF. The rearrangement uses TRBV28 and TRBJ1-2; D gene uncertain. The germline V and J ends were trimmed by 2 bases and 5 bases, with 6 bases remaining between them. This CDR3 has 12 residues. CDR1 and CDR2 (germline): MDHEN, SYDVKM.

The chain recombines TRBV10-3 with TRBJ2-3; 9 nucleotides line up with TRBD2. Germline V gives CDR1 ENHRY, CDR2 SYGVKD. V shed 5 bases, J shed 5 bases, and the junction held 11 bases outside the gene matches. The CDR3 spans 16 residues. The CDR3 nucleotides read TGTGCCATCAGTCCCGGCGGGATAGCGGGAGTAGATACGCAGTATTTT. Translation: CAISPGGIAGVDTQYF.

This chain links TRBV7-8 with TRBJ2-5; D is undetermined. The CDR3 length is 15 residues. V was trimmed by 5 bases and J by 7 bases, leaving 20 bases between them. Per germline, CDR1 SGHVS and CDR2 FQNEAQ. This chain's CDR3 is CASSTLDLAPGTQYF. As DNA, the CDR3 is TGTGCCAGCAGCACCCTCGACTTGGCCCCGGGGACCCAGTACTTC.

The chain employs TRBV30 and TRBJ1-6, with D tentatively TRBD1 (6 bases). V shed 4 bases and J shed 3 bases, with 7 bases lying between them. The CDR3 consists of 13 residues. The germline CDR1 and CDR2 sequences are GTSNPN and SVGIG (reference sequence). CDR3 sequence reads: CAWMDSYNSPLHF. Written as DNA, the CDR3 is TGTGCCTGGATGGACAGCTATAATTCACCCCTCCACTTT.

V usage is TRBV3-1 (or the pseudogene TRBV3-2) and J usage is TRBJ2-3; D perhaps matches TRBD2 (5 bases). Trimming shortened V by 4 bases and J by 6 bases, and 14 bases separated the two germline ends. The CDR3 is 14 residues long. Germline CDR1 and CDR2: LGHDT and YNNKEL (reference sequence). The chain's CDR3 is CASSLGLPPDTQYF. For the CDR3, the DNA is TGTGCCAGCAGCCTCGGACTCCCTCCCGATACGCAGTATTTT.

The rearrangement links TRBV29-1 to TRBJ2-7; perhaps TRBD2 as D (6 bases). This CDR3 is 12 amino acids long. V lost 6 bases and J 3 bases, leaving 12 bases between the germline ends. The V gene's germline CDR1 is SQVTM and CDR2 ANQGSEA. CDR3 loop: CSVSGTGYEQYF. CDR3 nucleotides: TGCAGCGTATCCGGGACTGGCTACGAGCAGTACTTC.

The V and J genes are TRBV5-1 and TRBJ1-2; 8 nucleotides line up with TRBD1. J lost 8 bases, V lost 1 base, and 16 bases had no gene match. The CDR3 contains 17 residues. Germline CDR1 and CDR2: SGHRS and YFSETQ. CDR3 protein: CASSLKTGEGSVRGYTF. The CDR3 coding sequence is TGCGCCAGCAGCTTGAAGACAGGGGAAGGTTCCGTGAGGGGCTACACCTTC.

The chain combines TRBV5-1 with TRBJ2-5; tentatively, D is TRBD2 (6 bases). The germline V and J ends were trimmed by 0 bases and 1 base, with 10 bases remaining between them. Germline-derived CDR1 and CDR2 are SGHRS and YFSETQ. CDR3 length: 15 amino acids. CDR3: CASSLGLGLQETQYF. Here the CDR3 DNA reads TGCGCCAGCAGCTTGGGATTGGGACTCCAAGAGACCCAGTACTTC. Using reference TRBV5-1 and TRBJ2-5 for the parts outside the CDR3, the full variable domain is KAGVTQTPRYLIKTRGQQVTLSCSPISGHRSVSWYQQTPGQGLQFLFEYFSETQRNKGNFPGRFSGRQFSNSRSEMNVSTLELGDSALYLCASSLGLGLQETQYFGPGTRLLVL.

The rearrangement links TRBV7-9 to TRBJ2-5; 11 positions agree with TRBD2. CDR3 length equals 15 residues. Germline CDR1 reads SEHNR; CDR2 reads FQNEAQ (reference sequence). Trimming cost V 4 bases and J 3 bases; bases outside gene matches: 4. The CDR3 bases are TGTGCCAGCAGCTGGGGGACTAGCGGAAAAGAGACCCAGTACTTC. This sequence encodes CASSWGTSGKETQYF. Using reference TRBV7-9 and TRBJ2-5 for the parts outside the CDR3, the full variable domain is DTGVSQNPRHKITKRGQNVTFRCDPISEHNRLYWYRQTLGQGPEFLTYFQNEAQLEKSRLLSDRFSAERPKGSFSTLEIQRTEQGDSAMYLCASSWGTSGKETQYFGPGTRLLVL.